This T cell receptor beta chain was identified in a study of blood T cell repertoires in COVID-19. Some clones are missing from TCRdb's copy, which holds only in-frame ones; the method was immunoSEQ multiplex PCR. Of 120,000 to 150,000 clones in the sample, 65% to 90% were seen once. CDR3 length: 11 residues. The V gene's germline CDR1 is MNHEY and CDR2 SMNVEV (reference sequence). V dropped 6 bases and J dropped 7 bases, with 10 bases sitting between them. The sequence derives from a woman between 50 and 59 years old in a cohort sampled during active or convalescent COVID-19. Source material: peripheral blood. This sequence joins TRBV27 and TRBJ2-7, with D perhaps matching TRBD1 (5 bases). This chain's CDR3 is CASSQGWEQYF. The CDR3 DNA is TGTGCCAGCAGCCAGGGTTGGGAGCAGTACTTC.